Shown below are 30 T cell receptor beta chains from a single sample sequenced in a study of CD8+CD57+ T cells in acquired aplastic anemia (dated by TCRdb to about 2018). TCRdb records Illumina HiSeq 2000 as the sequencer. Genomic DNA served as template for TCR beta VDJ combination and CDR3 sequence profiling. In TCRdb, the public reads were trimmed at Q25 with fastp and aligned with MiXCR, with productive beta chains retained. Every entry covers one CDR3 protein and lists the most common genes and DNA from its rows. This sample holds under 500,000 distinct CDR3 sequences; around a third were observed only once. Roughly 0.89% of the sample is taken by the ten largest. Expansion of CD8+CD57+ cells had been shown by flow cytometry in the patients chosen for sequencing. The sample consisted of sorted CD4+, CD8+, or CD8+CD57+ T cells (not recorded which) from PBMCs. These receptors originate from a human donor with aplastic anemia.

The rearrangement joins TRBV29-1 to TRBJ1-2; D not resolved. V was clipped by 7 bases and J by 0 bases, with 15 bases between them. This CDR3 has 14 residues. CDR1 and CDR2 from the germline V gene are SQVTM and ANQGSEA. CDR3: CSAVVSNPNYGYTF. The CDR3 DNA reads as TGCAGCGCCGTAGTAAGCAATCCTAACTATGGCTACACCTTC. Full variable domain (outside the CDR3, taken from reference TRBV29-1 and TRBJ1-2): SAVISQKPSRDICQRGTSLTIQCQVDSQVTMMFWYRQQPGQSLTLIATANQGSEATYESGFVIDKFPISRPNLTFSTLTVSNMSPEDSSIYLCSAVVSNPNYGYTFGSGTRLTVV.

This clonotype was seen only a few times. The rearrangement joins TRBV20-1 to TRBJ2-3; D gene unclear. Germline V gives CDR1 DFQATT, CDR2 SNEGSKA (reference sequence). Deletions cut 0 bases from V and 0 bases from J, with 7 bases between. CDR3 length equals 14 residues. The CDR3 DNA follows: TGCAGTGCTAGAGAACAGCCTAGCACAGATACGCAGTATTTT. It specifies CSAREQPSTDTQYF.

In this sample, this clonotype turned up many times. The CDR3 bases are TGTGCCACCAGCAACCTCGGACAGGGTCCGTTGGAGACCCAGTACTTC. Encoded protein: CATSNLGQGPLETQYF. The rearrangement links TRBV15 to TRBJ2-5; the match to TRBD1 covers 8 bases. Germline V gives CDR1 LNHNV, CDR2 YYDKDF (reference sequence). Losses at the gene ends were 4 bases for V and 5 bases for J; bases not matched to a gene: 12. This CDR3 spans 16 amino acids.

The table lists this clonotype with a few counts. The rearrangement uses TRBV11-1 and TRBJ2-1; 10 bases map to TRBD2. J was trimmed by 5 bases and V by 11 bases; bases with no gene match: 9. The V gene's germline CDR1 is SGHAT and CDR2 FQDESV (reference sequence). The CDR3 runs 14 residues. CDR3 nucleotides: TGTGCCTGGTGGAGCGGGGGGGCCCACAATGAGCAGTTCTTC. Encoded protein: CAWWSGGAHNEQFF.

The chain links TRBV19 to TRBJ2-1, with unresolved D. Germline-derived CDR1 and CDR2 are LNHDA and SQIVND (reference sequence). This CDR3 has 15 amino acids. V was trimmed by 3 bases and J by 5 bases, leaving 14 bases between them. CDR3 in amino acids: CASSIAWGAHNEQFF. The CDR3 coding sequence is TGTGCCAGTAGTATCGCCTGGGGTGCGCACAATGAGCAGTTCTTC.

With respect to this clonotype: A clone one base away is much larger, so this may be a read error. The CDR3 DNA reads as TGTGCCGGCAGCTTACCAGATTTGCGTGGCTACACCTTC. This codes for CAGSLPDLRGYTF. This sequence joins TRBV7-9 and TRBJ1-2; D call uncertain. The CDR3 is made up of 13 amino acids. Germline-derived CDR1 and CDR2 are SEHNR and FQNEAQ (reference sequence).

This clonotype was seen more than once but under ten times. J is TRBJ1-5 and V is TRBV6-1; tentatively, D is TRBD1 (5 bases). Germline lookup yields CDR1 MNHNS and CDR2 SASEGT. V lost 4 bases and J 2 bases, leaving 12 bases between the germline ends. CDR3 size: 15 residues. The CDR3 DNA reads as TGTGCCAGCAGTGTCGGAGGAGGGGGCAATCAGCCCCAGCATTTT. The encoded protein is CASSVGGGGNQPQHF.

This clonotype occurred a few times. The chain couples TRBV7-3 to TRBJ1-2, with 7 bases lining up with TRBD1. The length of the CDR3 is 15 residues. CDR1 and CDR2 (germline): SGHTA, FQGTGA. Unmatched junction bases numbered 7, after V lost 4 bases and J lost 2 bases. The CDR3 is CASSWKSTGNYGYTF. The CDR3 DNA reads as TGTGCCAGCAGCTGGAAGTCGACAGGGAACTATGGCTACACCTTC.

This clonotype was recorded a few times. The chain recombines TRBV6-1 with TRBJ1-5, with 9 bases lining up with TRBD1. With 4 bases clipped from V and 7 bases from J, the junction kept 5 bases outside the gene matches. CDR3 size: 14 residues. The germline V gene encodes CDR1 MNHNS and CDR2 SASEGT. DNA for the CDR3: TGTGCCAGCAGTGCACAGGGGGCTCGGCAGCCCCAGCATTTT. It yields the protein CASSAQGARQPQHF.

This clonotype was detected ten times or more. This chain links TRBV2 with TRBJ1-5; D gene uncertain. CDR1 SNHLY and CDR2 FYNNEI come from the germline V gene. The V gene lost 8 bases and the J gene lost 7 bases, with 3 bases spanning the gap. The CDR3 spans 9 residues. The CDR3, as DNA: TGTGCCAGCGGACAGCCCCAGCATTTT. Its protein is CASGQPQHF.

This clonotype has a handful of counts. The gene calls are TRBV5-1 and TRBJ2-4; D gene unclear. CDR1 and CDR2 (germline): SGHRS, YFSETQ. The CDR3 is made up of 14 amino acids. V shed 4 bases and J shed 9 bases, with 17 bases lying between them. DNA for the CDR3: TGCGCCAGCAGCATCGGTAGGGAACGTGGCATTCAGTACTTC. Translated, it gives CASSIGRERGIQYF.

At least ten counts were recorded for this clonotype. The chain joins TRBV7-2 to TRBJ2-7; unclear D gene. The CDR3 loop spans 12 amino acids. V was clipped by 3 bases and J by 4 bases, with 7 bases between them. Germline-derived CDR1 and CDR2 are SGHTA and FQGNSA. The CDR3 loop is CASSFLVYEQYF. CDR3 sequence (DNA): TGTGCCAGCAGCTTTTTGGTATACGAGCAGTACTTC.

Regarding this clonotype: The junction departs from the called germline gene at one end, perhaps through a read error. The rearrangement uses TRBV2 and TRBJ1-3; D gene uncertain. Germline values: CDR1 SNHLY, CDR2 FYNNEI. There are 14 residues in the CDR3. CDR3: CAGSERPSGNTMYF. The CDR3, as DNA: TGTGCCGGCAGTGAACGGCCGTCCGGAAACACCATGTATTTT.

The V and J genes are TRBV20-1 and TRBJ1-4; D not certain. The CDR3 sequence is 13 residues long. The germline CDR1 and CDR2 sequences are DFQATT and SNEGSKA (reference sequence). V lost 3 bases and J 6 bases, leaving 11 bases between the germline ends. In DNA form, the CDR3 reads TGCAGTGCTAGTACCAGTACCCATGAAAAACTGTTTTTT. Encoded protein: CSASTSTHEKLFF.

V gene TRBV11-2 combines with J gene TRBJ2-1; TRBD2 agrees at 13 bases. Looked up from germline, CDR1 is SGHAT and CDR2 is FQNNGV. CDR3 length: 16 residues. V lost 2 bases and J lost 8; bases outside the gene matches: 6. Written as DNA, the CDR3 is TGTGCCAGCAGCTTATTCCTACTAGCGGGGGGGGATGAGCAGTTCTTC. It translates to CASSLFLLAGGDEQFF.

This clonotype has only a few counts. It may be a read error: a sequence one base away is much more abundant. The genes are TRBV7-2 and TRBJ1-2; weak D call: TRBD1 (5 bases). CDR1 is SGHTA, CDR2 FQGNSA, per germline. The CDR3 contains 13 residues. The CDR3 loop is CAGSTRVDYGYTF. DNA for the CDR3: TGTGCCGGCAGCACCAGGGTTGACTATGGCTACACCTTC. The entire variable domain, with the rest obtained from reference TRBV7-2 and TRBJ1-2, is as follows: GAGVSQSPSNKVTEKGKDVELRCDPISGHTALYWYRQSLGQGLEFLIYFQGNSAPDKSGLPSDRFSAERTGGSVSTLTIQRTQQEDSAVYLCAGSTRVDYGYTFGSGTRLTVV.

This clonotype appeared a few times. The chain links TRBV9 to TRBJ2-7, with D perhaps TRBD1 (6 bases). This CDR3 has 14 residues. CDR1 and CDR2 from the germline V gene are SGDLS and YYNGEE. V lost 0 bases and J lost 1, with 8 bases in between. The chain's CDR3 is CASSVGDISYEQYF. The DNA for the CDR3 is TGTGCCAGCAGCGTAGGGGACATTTCCTACGAGCAGTACTTC.

This clonotype was picked up a small number of times. The chain uses TRBV27 and TRBJ1-2, with 7 bases matching TRBD1. The junction had 9 bases not matched to a gene; V was cut back by 5 bases and J by 6 bases. The length of the CDR3 is 14 residues. The V gene's germline CDR1 is MNHEY and CDR2 SMNVEV (reference sequence). The CDR3 loop is CASSETGILNGYTF. Here the CDR3 DNA reads TGTGCCAGCAGTGAGACAGGGATTCTAAATGGCTACACCTTC.

This clonotype was seen a few times. The gene calls are TRBV10-3 and TRBJ2-3, with TRBD2 as a possible D gene (6 bases). The CDR3 is 16 amino acids. Per germline, CDR1 ENHRY and CDR2 SYGVKD. V was pared by 3 bases and J by 6 bases, with 19 bases between. Here the CDR3 reads CAISEGPLSGPDTQYF. CDR3 DNA: TGTGCCATCAGTGAAGGGCCCCTTAGCGGACCCGATACGCAGTATTTT.

A few counts support this clonotype. This chain joins TRBV20-1 and TRBJ1-6, with a possible D match to TRBD1 (6 bases). V shed 0 bases and J shed 6 bases, with 24 bases lying between them. CDR3 length: 19 amino acids. Germline V lookup: CDR1 DFQATT, CDR2 SNEGSKA (reference sequence). The CDR3 region has the DNA TGCAGTGCTAGAGATGGGGGGGGCGCCGGGTTAGTGGTTAATTCACCCCTCCACTTT. The encoded protein is CSARDGGGAGLVVNSPLHF.

In its sample, this clonotype was seen a few times. The rearrangement uses TRBV20-1 and TRBJ1-1; TRBD1 aligns across 9 bases. The CDR3 runs to 14 residues. With 1 base clipped from V and 4 bases from J, the junction kept 4 bases outside the gene matches. CDR1 is DFQATT, CDR2 SNEGSKA, per germline (reference sequence). As DNA, the CDR3 is TGCAGTGCTAGAGGGAACAGGGGGCTCACTGAAGCTTTCTTT. Translating it yields CSARGNRGLTEAFF.

In this sample, this clonotype turned up a few times. J is TRBJ2-5 and V is TRBV7-3; a possible D gene is TRBD1 (6 bases). The germline gives CDR1 SGHTA, CDR2 FQGTGA. Trimming removed 4 bases from V and 2 bases from J, with 14 bases in between. The CDR3 runs to 15 residues. The CDR3 DNA follows: TGTGCCAGCAGCTCCACTGGGACACCTCAAGAGACCCAGTACTTC. It codes for CASSSTGTPQETQYF.

This clonotype was found a few times. The rearrangement links TRBV3-1 to TRBJ2-7; D remains ambiguous. The germline V and J ends were trimmed by 1 base and 2 bases, with 15 bases remaining between them. The germline gives CDR1 LGHDT, CDR2 YNNKEL (reference sequence). This CDR3 has 16 residues. Written as DNA, the CDR3 is TGTGCCAGCAGCCAAGCAGTTCCCCCTGTCACCTACGAGCAGTACTTC. Encoded protein: CASSQAVPPVTYEQYF.

Concerning this clonotype itself: Since no conserved phenylalanine or tryptophan closes the CDR3, a read error is the likely cause. V is TRBV6-5 and J is TRBJ1-2; D is unresolved. The CDR3 totals 12 residues. Germline CDR1 and CDR2: MNHEY and SVGAGI. The CDR3 region has the DNA TGTGCCGGCAGTTACGAACAGTATGGCTACACCCTC. This encodes CAGSYEQYGYTL.

V and J are TRBV3-1 and TRBJ1-1; a weak D match, TRBD1 (5 bases). The CDR3 has 16 residues. The germline V gene encodes CDR1 LGHDT and CDR2 YNNKEL (reference sequence). Deletions cut 5 bases from V and 4 bases from J, with 20 bases between. CDR3: CASSASEGSGSTEAFF. For the CDR3, the DNA is TGTGCCAGCAGCGCCTCCGAGGGGAGCGGGAGCACTGAAGCTTTCTTT. The full variable domain, completed using reference TRBV3-1 and TRBJ1-1, is DTAVSQTPKYLVTQMGNDKSIKCEQNLGHDTMYWYKQDSKKFLKIMFSYNNKELIINETVPNRFSPKSPDKAHLNLHINSLELGDSAVYFCASSASEGSGSTEAFFGQGTRLTVV.

This clonotype was seen repeatedly, ten times or more. V and J are TRBV7-6 and TRBJ1-1; no clear D gene. Trimming left V 1 base short and J 10 bases short, with 10 bases between. The CDR3 is 12 amino acids. The germline V gene has CDR1 SGHVS and CDR2 FNYEAQ. The CDR3 protein is CASSLDGSAAFF. The DNA of the CDR3 is TGTGCCAGCAGCTTAGATGGCTCGGCAGCTTTCTTT.

This clonotype occurred many times. V is TRBV10-3 and J is TRBJ1-1, with D unclear. The V end was cut by 3 bases, the J end by 0 bases, with 8 bases between. CDR1 ENHRY and CDR2 SYGVKD come from the germline V gene. The CDR3 sequence is 14 residues long. The CDR3 region has the DNA TGTGCCATCAGTGACAACAACTTGAACACTGAAGCTTTCTTT. Translated: CAISDNNLNTEAFF.

This clonotype was observed many times. The chain joins TRBV20-1 to TRBJ1-2, with D possibly being TRBD1 (5 bases). Germline loops: CDR1 DFQATT, CDR2 SNEGSKA (reference sequence). The CDR3 runs 15 residues. Trimming removed 3 bases at V and 4 bases at J, with 18 bases between. This chain's CDR3 is CSASRSEGLGYGYTF. The CDR3 DNA reads as TGCAGTGCTAGTAGAAGTGAGGGGCTAGGCTATGGCTACACCTTC.

On this clonotype: The junction departs from germline at one end; a sequencing error may be responsible. V usage is TRBV10-3 and J usage is TRBJ1-6; D is ambiguous. Germline values: CDR1 ENHRY, CDR2 SYGVKD. The CDR3 runs to 12 residues. The CDR3 DNA is TGTGCCATCGGGGAGGGTTATTCTCCCCTCCACTTT. It yields the protein CAIGEGYSPLHF.

This clonotype has a count of ten or more. The chain couples TRBV9 to TRBJ1-3; 10 bases fit TRBD1. This CDR3 is built from 17 residues. Looked up from germline, CDR1 is SGDLS and CDR2 is YYNGEE. V was clipped by 0 bases and J by 1 base; unmatched bases: 4. DNA of the CDR3: TGTGCCAGCAGCGTAGAGGGACAGGGGATGTCTGGAAACACCATATATTTT. Protein sequence: CASSVEGQGMSGNTIYF. Full variable domain (rest looked up from reference TRBV9 and TRBJ1-3): DSGVTQTPKHLITATGQRVTLRCSPRSGDLSVYWYQQSLDQGLQFLIQYYNGEERAKGNILERFSAQQFPDLHSELNLSSLELGDSALYFCASSVEGQGMSGNTIYFGEGSWLTVV.